This T cell receptor (beta chain) was captured by sequencing in a study of T cell repertoires in cytomegalovirus infection. Study background: CMV epitopes used comprised recently identified HLA-C-restricted ones and well-studied HLA-B-restricted ones. Indicated by public TCR beta signatures were CMV infection and matching HLA type.

About this clonotype: Its antigen remains unidentified. At one boundary the junction diverges from the germline segment, which might be a read error.

CDR1 SGHVS and CDR2 FNYEAQ come from the germline V gene. The CDR3 sequence is 15 residues long. TCRdb processed the reads anew with MiXCR; each CDR3 protein has one entry. The sample lists some 920,000 distinct CDR3 sequences, around a third seen once, with about 14% in the top ten. The clonotype originates from a human donor in good health (CMV status not recorded). Some clones in this sample may be carry-over from other donors' samples. This chain connects TRBV7-6 to TRBJ2-1; 11 positions match TRBD1. Sequencing used cultured CD8+ T cells from PBMCs, obtained from culture after CMV antigen stimulation. CDR3 DNA: TGTGCCAGCAACTTAGAAGGGACAGGGGGATATGAGCAGTTCTTC. It is translated as CASNLEGTGGYEQFF.